Shown below are 18 T cell receptor beta chains from a single sample sequenced in a study of shared clonotypes between healthy human individuals. Data came from immunoSEQ multiplex PCR; TCRdb stores just in-frame clones and leaves some out. Here the sample spans fewer than 3 million clones, about nine tenths being singletons. The sequencing sample was made of naive CD4+ T cells from PBMCs. Subset of the sample: CD45RA+ positively selected. The receptor source for this set is a young man in good health. Some clones in this sample may be carry-over from other donors' samples.

A word on this clone: This sample includes further DNA sequences coding for the same CDR3. The chain employs TRBV18 and TRBJ1-1; 7 bases align to TRBD1. V trimming: 2 bases; J trimming: 1 base; junction bases outside the gene matches: 1. This CDR3 contains 14 residues. Per the germline V gene, CDR1 is KGHSH and CDR2 is LQKENI. The CDR3 spells CASSPDRENTEAFF. In DNA form, the CDR3 reads TGTGCCAGCTCACCAGACAGGGAGAACACTGAAGCTTTCTTT.

The chain combines TRBV7-9 with TRBJ2-3; 13 positions agree with TRBD2. V trimming: 3 bases; J trimming: 6 bases; junction bases outside the gene matches: 9. There are 17 residues in the CDR3. Germline V CDR1 and CDR2: SEHNR, FQNEAQ (reference sequence). The CDR3 protein is CASSFKRLAGGLDTQYF. The DNA of the CDR3 is TGTGCCAGCAGCTTCAAGAGACTAGCGGGAGGCTTGGATACGCAGTATTTT.

This chain links TRBV19 with TRBJ2-1, with D possibly TRBD2 on 6 matching bases. V dropped 1 base and J dropped 5 bases, with 21 bases sitting between them. Germline CDR1 and CDR2: LNHDA and SQIVND (reference sequence). The CDR3 has 18 amino acids. The DNA of the CDR3 is TGTGCCAGTAGTATAGCGTTTTTCGGGGGTAGATCGAACAATGAGCAGTTCTTC. Protein product: CASSIAFFGGRSNNEQFF.

The CDR3 bases are TGTGCCAGCAGCCAAGATTTCGGACAATCCGGCTATGGCTACACCTTC. The encoded protein is CASSQDFGQSGYGYTF. This chain connects TRBV4-2 to TRBJ1-2, with D maybe TRBD1 (5 bases). The CDR3 sequence is 16 residues long. V gave up 0 bases and J gave up 4 bases, with 15 bases separating them. The V gene's germline CDR1 is LGHNA and CDR2 YNFKEQ.

The chain links TRBV9 to TRBJ2-5, with 7 positions matching TRBD2. The CDR3 spans 18 residues. V lost 4 bases to trimming and J lost 0 bases; unmatched junction nucleotides: 15. Per the germline V gene, CDR1 is SGDLS and CDR2 is YYNGEE. The CDR3 reads CASSPGFLASGNQETQYF. DNA of the CDR3: TGTGCCAGCAGCCCTGGGTTCCTGGCTAGCGGTAACCAAGAGACCCAGTACTTC.

The chain uses TRBV5-1 and TRBJ2-7, with D possibly TRBD1 on 5 matching bases. V lost 3 bases to trimming and J lost 2 bases, with 12 bases between them. The CDR3 totals 14 residues. Germline loops: CDR1 SGHRS, CDR2 YFSETQ. The CDR3 bases are TGCGCCAGCAGCTCAAGGGGCCAAACCTACGAGCAGTACTTC. Amino acid sequence: CASSSRGQTYEQYF.

V and J are TRBV6-5 and TRBJ2-1; 8 bases line up with TRBD2. This CDR3 comprises 16 residues. The ends lost 0 bases at V and 4 bases at J; junction bases unmatched: 5. Per the germline V gene, CDR1 is MNHEY and CDR2 is SVGAGI. CDR3 sequence reads: CASSYSAVAGYNEQFF. The CDR3 nucleotides are TGTGCCAGCAGTTACTCAGCGGTAGCGGGGTACAATGAGCAGTTCTTC.

V is TRBV7-6 and J is TRBJ1-3, with a possible D match to TRBD1 (5 bases). The CDR3 contains 17 residues. Trimming pared 5 bases from V and 0 bases from J, leaving 17 bases between. Germline assignment: CDR1 SGHVS and CDR2 FNYEAQ. For the CDR3, the DNA is TGTGCCAGCAGCCCCAGGGCGTTTTTAGGCTCTGGAAACACCATATATTTT. This sequence encodes CASSPRAFLGSGNTIYF. Variable domain in full (rest from reference TRBV7-6 and TRBJ1-3): GAGVSQSPRYKVTKRGQDVALRCDPISGHVSLYWYRQALGQGPEFLTYFNYEAQQDKSGLPNDRFSAERPEGSISTLTIQRTEQRDSAMYRCASSPRAFLGSGNTIYFGEGSWLTVV.

The rearrangement joins TRBV6-5 to TRBJ2-5; a possible D gene is TRBD2 (6 bases). Germline V gives CDR1 MNHEY, CDR2 SVGAGI. This CDR3 has 14 residues. Trimming took off 8 bases at V and 0 bases at J, with 13 bases between the two ends. The CDR3, as DNA: TGTGCCAGCCTCTCCCGGGAGTACCAAGAGACCCAGTACTTC. It translates to CASLSREYQETQYF.

V gene TRBV7-3 combines with J gene TRBJ2-7; 7 positions agree with TRBD2. The CDR3 is 15 residues long. The germline gives CDR1 SGHTA, CDR2 FQGTGA. Trimming at V came to 3 bases and at J to 2 bases, leaving 7 bases not matched to a gene. The CDR3 DNA follows: TGTGCCAGCAGCTTGGGGCCTCGGGGGGCCTACGAGCAGTACTTC. Its protein is CASSLGPRGAYEQYF.

This rearrangement joins TRBV5-4 to TRBJ2-3, with 10 positions matching TRBD2. V was pared by 5 bases and J by 2 bases, with 5 bases of the junction left unmatched. The germline CDR1 and CDR2 sequences are SGHNT and YYREEE (reference sequence). This CDR3 region has 15 residues. This chain's CDR3 is CASSHTSGDTDTQYF. CDR3 in DNA: TGTGCCAGCAGTCACACTAGCGGGGACACAGATACGCAGTATTTT.

This chain uses TRBV7-3 with TRBJ1-2; D might be TRBD1 (6 bases). The germline V gene encodes CDR1 SGHTA and CDR2 FQGTGA. This CDR3 comprises 15 residues. The V end was cut by 1 base, the J end by 4 bases, with 13 bases between. The CDR3 bases are TGTGCCAGCAGCTTAAGGCCGGGGGCTCCCTATGGCTACACCTTC. It translates to CASSLRPGAPYGYTF.

The CDR3 reads CASSFASGLSSGANVLTF. In DNA, the CDR3 is TGTGCCAGCAGTTTTGCATCCGGGCTGAGCTCTGGGGCCAACGTCCTGACTTTC. This sequence joins TRBV28 and TRBJ2-6; D not certain. Germline-derived CDR1 and CDR2 are MDHEN and SYDVKM. The CDR3 is 18 residues long. V dropped 3 bases and J dropped 0 bases, with 15 bases sitting between them.

This chain uses TRBV27 with TRBJ2-1; 14 nucleotides line up with TRBD2. Germline loops: CDR1 MNHEY, CDR2 SMNVEV (reference sequence). This CDR3 is 17 amino acids long. Germline trimming cut 2 bases from V and 7 bases from J; bases unmatched to any gene: 7. CDR3 amino acids: CASSLRGTSGSGNEQFF. DNA for the CDR3: TGTGCCAGCAGTTTACGGGGGACTAGCGGGAGTGGAAATGAGCAGTTCTTC.

This chain joins TRBV29-1 and TRBJ1-1; the D gene is possibly TRBD1 (6 bases). The CDR3 runs 14 residues. The V gene lost 7 bases and the J gene lost 3 bases, with 18 bases spanning the gap. CDR1 and CDR2 from the germline V gene are SQVTM and ANQGSEA. CDR3 sequence: CSGQAGAVDTEAFF. In DNA form, the CDR3 reads TGCAGCGGACAGGCGGGGGCAGTAGACACTGAAGCTTTCTTT.

The chain combines TRBV10-3 with TRBJ2-5; D unresolved. V lost 7 bases, J lost 5 bases, and 14 bases lay in between. Germline V gene sequence: CDR1 ENHRY, CDR2 SYGVKD. This CDR3 region has 13 residues. CDR3 amino acids: CAIMGSFWETQYF. CDR3 nucleotides: TGTGCCATCATGGGTAGCTTTTGGGAGACCCAGTACTTC.

About this clone itself: Other DNA sequences from this sample encode an identical CDR3 as well. This rearrangement joins TRBV7-3 to TRBJ2-3; D is unresolved. Trimming cost V 2 bases and J 2 bases, with 8 bases left between them. Germline CDR1 is SGHTA and CDR2 is FQGTGA. The CDR3 runs 14 residues. The CDR3 spells CASSLGSFTDTQYF. CDR3 DNA: TGTGCCAGCAGCTTAGGGTCATTCACAGATACGCAGTATTTT.

V and J are TRBV6-1 and TRBJ1-5, with D uncertain. V dropped 2 bases and J dropped 2 bases, with 10 bases sitting between them. The CDR3 loop spans 15 amino acids. Germline CDR1 MNHNS, CDR2 SASEGT. CDR3 loop: CASSERSRGNQPQHF. The CDR3 DNA follows: TGTGCCAGCAGTGAAAGAAGTCGGGGCAATCAGCCCCAGCATTTT.